This entry lists 17 T cell receptor beta chains sequenced from one sample in a study of identical twins. TCRdb used MiXCR to reprocess the 5' RACE reads, holding one entry per CDR3 protein. Here the sample spans about 890,000 distinct CDR3 sequences, 10% to 15% being singletons. These data also formed part of another study, on yellow fever vaccine responses in identical twins.

The sequencing sample was made of PBMCs. These TCRs come from a woman between 18 and 29 years old in good health.

This clonotype was seen only a few times. A junction end diverges from the germline sequence, so it may reflect a read error. The J gene is TRBJ2-1, the V gene TRBV6-2 or TRBV6-3, with D tentatively TRBD2 (6 bases). The CDR3 totals 12 residues. Germline loops: CDR1 MNHEY, CDR2 SVGEGT. The CDR3 region is CASNLEGNEQFF. For the CDR3, the DNA is TGCGCCAGCAACTTGGAGGGGAATGAGCAGTTCTTC.

This clonotype was counted between two and nine times. The rearrangement uses TRBV7-3 and TRBJ2-2, with 11 positions matching TRBD2. V shed 5 bases and J 4 bases; nucleotides not matched to a gene: 6. The germline gives CDR1 SGHTA, CDR2 FQGTGA. This CDR3 has 16 residues. Written as DNA, the CDR3 is TGTGCCAGCAGCCCAACGGGACTAGCGGCCACCGGGGAGCTGTTTTTT. Amino acid sequence: CASSPTGLAATGELFF. Full variable domain (outside the CDR3, taken from reference TRBV7-3 and TRBJ2-2): GAGVSQTPSNKVTEKGKYVELRCDPISGHTALYWYRQSLGQGPEFLIYFQGTGAADDSGLPNDRFFAVRPEGSVSTLKIQRTERGDSAVYLCASSPTGLAATGELFFGEGSRLTVL.

This clonotype was picked up many times. The chain employs TRBV5-1 and TRBJ2-1; D possibly uses TRBD1 or TRBD2 (6 bases each). The CDR3 runs 15 residues. V was cut by 4 bases and J by 6 bases, with 17 bases left in between. CDR1 and CDR2 from the germline V gene are SGHRS and YFSETQ. CDR3 coding DNA: TGCGCCAGCAGCCTTGGAGGGGGGTCGGTCAATGAGCAGTTCTTC. This translates into CASSLGGGSVNEQFF.

The sample holds a few counts of this clonotype. The chain carries TRBV19 and TRBJ2-2; D gene unclear. Germline CDR1 reads LNHDA; CDR2 reads SQIVND (reference sequence). There are 12 residues in the CDR3. V gave up 9 bases and J gave up 6 bases, with 11 bases separating them. The CDR3 DNA is TGTGCCAGCCAAGCTTGGTCCGGGGAGCTGTTTTTT. It codes for CASQAWSGELFF. The full variable domain, completed using reference TRBV19 and TRBJ2-2, is DGGITQSPKYLFRKEGQNVTLSCEQNLNHDAMYWYRQDPGQGLRLIYYSQIVNDFQKGDIAEGYSVSREKKESFPLTVTSAQKNPTAFYLCASQAWSGELFFGEGSRLTVL.

The chain combines TRBV24-1 with TRBJ2-1; 13 nucleotides line up with TRBD2. In germline, CDR1 is KGHDR, CDR2 SFDVKD. J gave up 7 bases and V 6 bases, and 8 bases lay outside the gene matches. The CDR3 totals 16 residues. CDR3 amino acids: CATSSRGLAGRNEQFF. DNA for the CDR3: TGTGCCACCAGTTCCCGGGGACTAGCGGGACGAAATGAGCAGTTCTTC.

This clonotype is labeled medium-sized. V and J are TRBV25-1 and TRBJ1-1; the D is unclear. Germline V gene lookup returns CDR1 MGHDK and CDR2 SYGVNS. Deletions cut 1 base from V and 12 bases from J, with 9 bases between. The CDR3 totals 11 residues. CDR3 region: CASSESMDTFF. As DNA, the CDR3 is TGTGCCAGCAGTGAATCTATGGATACTTTCTTT.

This clonotype has more than one count but fewer than ten. The J gene is TRBJ2-5, the V gene TRBV11-2, with 9 bases identical to TRBD1. There are 18 residues in the CDR3. V shed 1 base and J 3 bases; nucleotides not matched to a gene: 12. Looked up from germline, CDR1 is SGHAT and CDR2 is FQNNGV. The CDR3 reads CASSLGSLSTGGEETQYF. The CDR3 nucleotides read TGTGCCAGCAGCTTAGGAAGCCTATCGACAGGGGGTGAAGAGACCCAGTACTTC.

This clonotype appeared a few times. The genes are TRBV10-3 and TRBJ2-1, with TRBD1 identical over 8 bases. V was pared by 1 base and J by 7 bases, with 6 bases of the junction left unmatched. This CDR3 region has 15 residues. The germline V gene has CDR1 ENHRY and CDR2 SYGVKD. In nucleotides, the CDR3 is TGTGCCATCAGTGAGTTCTCAGGGGGCGAGAATGAGCAGTTCTTC. This encodes CAISEFSGGENEQFF.

This clonotype has only one observation. This chain connects TRBV4-1 to TRBJ2-3; D uncertain. The CDR3 contains 14 residues. V lost 0 bases, J lost 4 bases, and 8 bases lay in between. Germline V gene lookup returns CDR1 MGHRA and CDR2 YSYEKL. This chain's CDR3 is CASSQDPSSDTQYF. The CDR3 DNA is TGCGCCAGCAGCCAAGATCCCAGCTCAGATACGCAGTATTTT.

The J gene is TRBJ2-2, the V gene TRBV9, with D unresolved. The CDR3 length is 16 residues. The V end lost 1 base, the J end lost 4 bases, and 14 bases lay between the germline ends. Germline V gene sequence: CDR1 SGDLS, CDR2 YYNGEE. CDR3 bases: TGTGCCAGCAGCGTACGCGGTCAGGCTGCCACCGGGGAGCTGTTTTTT. Translating it yields CASSVRGQAATGELFF. The variable domain in full, with the rest retrieved from reference TRBV9 and TRBJ2-2, is DSGVTQTPKHLITATGQRVTLRCSPRSGDLSVYWYQQSLDQGLQFLIQYYNGEERAKGNILERFSAQQFPDLHSELNLSSLELGDSALYFCASSVRGQAATGELFFGEGSRLTVL.

This clonotype was detected only a few times. This chain links TRBV6-5 with TRBJ1-1; 7 nucleotides align to TRBD1. V was clipped by 4 bases and J by 4 bases; unmatched bases: 9. CDR1 MNHEY and CDR2 SVGAGI come from the germline V gene. The CDR3 has 15 amino acids. The CDR3 loop is CASSFGTAQGTEAFF. CDR3 bases: TGTGCCAGCAGTTTCGGGACAGCTCAGGGCACTGAAGCTTTCTTT.

The rearrangement joins TRBV29-1 to TRBJ2-3; no clear D. CDR1 and CDR2 (germline): SQVTM, ANQGSEA. Between the trimmed V and J ends, which lost 6 bases and 5 bases, there was a span of 12 bases. This CDR3 contains 12 residues. CDR3 bases: TGCAGCGTAGAAAACAGACTAGATACGCAGTATTTT. Translation gives CSVENRLDTQYF.

The V and J genes are TRBV20-1 and TRBJ2-4, with 15 bases lining up with TRBD2. V was pared by 6 bases and J by 2 bases, with 11 bases of the junction left unmatched. This CDR3 is 18 amino acids long. Germline V gives CDR1 DFQATT, CDR2 SNEGSKA (reference sequence). This chain's CDR3 is CSASQGLAGGRTKNIQYF. DNA of the CDR3: TGCAGTGCCTCCCAAGGACTAGCGGGGGGGCGGACCAAAAACATTCAGTACTTC.

This chain links TRBV9 with TRBJ2-2; D could derive from TRBD1 or TRBD2 (5 bases each). The CDR3 runs to 16 residues. CDR1 is SGDLS and CDR2 is YYNGEE in the germline V gene. The germline V and J ends were trimmed by 2 bases and 3 bases, with 14 bases remaining between them. CDR3 region: CASSVPRGVDTGELFF. DNA for the CDR3: TGTGCCAGCAGCGTCCCCAGAGGGGTGGACACCGGGGAGCTGTTTTTT.

This clonotype was detected only a few times. The chain couples TRBV5-6 to TRBJ2-1; 7 positions match TRBD1. Germline V gene data show CDR1 as SGHDT and CDR2 as YYEEEE. The CDR3 consists of 13 residues. After removal of 6 bases from V and 10 bases from J, the junction contained 10 bases not matched to a gene. The CDR3 coding sequence is TGTGCCAGCACCTTTGGGACGACAGGGGAGCAGTTCTTC. Translating it yields CASTFGTTGEQFF.

This clonotype came up many times. This rearrangement joins TRBV29-1 to TRBJ2-1; 10 bases map to TRBD2. Germline CDR1 is SQVTM and CDR2 is ANQGSEA. Trimming at V came to 7 bases and at J to 9 bases, leaving 9 bases not matched to a gene. This CDR3 is 13 amino acids long. CDR3 amino acids: CSAVGLAVVEQFF. In DNA, the CDR3 is TGCAGCGCTGTAGGACTAGCGGTTGTTGAGCAGTTCTTC.

This clonotype was counted many times. J is TRBJ2-7 and V is TRBV20-1, with D perhaps TRBD1 (6 bases). The CDR3 is 14 amino acids. With 6 bases removed from V and 6 bases from J, the gap between germline ends came to 21 bases. Germline assignment: CDR1 DFQATT and CDR2 SNEGSKA (reference sequence). The CDR3 reads CSALTGRARGEQYF. In DNA form, the CDR3 reads TGCAGTGCCTTAACAGGACGCGCCAGGGGCGAGCAGTACTTC.